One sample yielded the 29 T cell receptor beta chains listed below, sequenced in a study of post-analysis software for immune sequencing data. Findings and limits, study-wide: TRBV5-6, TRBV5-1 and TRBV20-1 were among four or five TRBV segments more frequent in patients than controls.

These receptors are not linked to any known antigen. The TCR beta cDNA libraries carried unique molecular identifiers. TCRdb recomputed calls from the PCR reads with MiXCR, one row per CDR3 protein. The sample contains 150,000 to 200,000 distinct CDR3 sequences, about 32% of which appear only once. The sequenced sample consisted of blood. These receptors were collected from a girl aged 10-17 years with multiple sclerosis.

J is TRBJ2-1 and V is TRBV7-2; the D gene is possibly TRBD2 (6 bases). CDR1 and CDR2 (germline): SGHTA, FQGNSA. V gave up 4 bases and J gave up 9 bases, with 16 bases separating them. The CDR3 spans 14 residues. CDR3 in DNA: TGTGCCAGCAGCTCGCCGGGAGCTTCCCCTGAGCAGTTCTTC. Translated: CASSSPGASPEQFF.

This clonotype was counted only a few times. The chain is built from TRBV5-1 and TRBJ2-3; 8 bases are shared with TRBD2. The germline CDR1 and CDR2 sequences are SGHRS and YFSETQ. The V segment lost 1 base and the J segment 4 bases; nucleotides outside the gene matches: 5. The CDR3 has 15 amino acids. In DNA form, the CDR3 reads TGCGCCAGCAGCTTGATGGCTAGCGGGCCAGATACGCAGTATTTT. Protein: CASSLMASGPDTQYF.

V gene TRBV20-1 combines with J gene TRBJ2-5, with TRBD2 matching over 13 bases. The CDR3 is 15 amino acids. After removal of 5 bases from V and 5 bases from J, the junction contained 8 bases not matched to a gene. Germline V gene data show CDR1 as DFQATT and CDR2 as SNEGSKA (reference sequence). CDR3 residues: CSAPPGTSGIETQYF. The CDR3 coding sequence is TGCAGTGCTCCCCCGGGGACTAGCGGGATTGAGACCCAGTACTTC.

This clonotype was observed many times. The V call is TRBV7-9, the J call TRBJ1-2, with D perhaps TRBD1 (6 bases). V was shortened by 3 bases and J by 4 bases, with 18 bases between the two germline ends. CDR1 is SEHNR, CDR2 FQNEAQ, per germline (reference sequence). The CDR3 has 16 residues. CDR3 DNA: TGTGCCAGCAGCTTGTCCATCACTTCGGACAGCTATGGCTACACCTTC. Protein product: CASSLSITSDSYGYTF.

CDR3 in DNA: TGTGCCAGCAGCCAAGCGAATATTAACACTGAAGCTTTCTTT. It codes for CASSQANINTEAFF. The chain employs TRBV3-1 and TRBJ1-1; D not resolved. Trimming shortened V by 1 base and J by 2 bases, and 8 bases separated the two germline ends. The germline CDR1 and CDR2 sequences are LGHDT and YNNKEL (reference sequence). The CDR3 is made up of 14 amino acids. Looking up the rest from reference TRBV3-1 and TRBJ1-1 gives the full variable domain: DTAVSQTPKYLVTQMGNDKSIKCEQNLGHDTMYWYKQDSKKFLKIMFSYNNKELIINETVPNRFSPKSPDKAHLNLHINSLELGDSAVYFCASSQANINTEAFFGQGTRLTVV.

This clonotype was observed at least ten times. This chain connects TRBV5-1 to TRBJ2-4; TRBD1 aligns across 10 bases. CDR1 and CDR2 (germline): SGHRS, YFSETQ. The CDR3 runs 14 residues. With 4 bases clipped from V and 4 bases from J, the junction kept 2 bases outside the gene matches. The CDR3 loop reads CASSEGQGKNIQYF. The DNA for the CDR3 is TGCGCCAGCAGCGAGGGACAGGGGAAAAACATTCAGTACTTC. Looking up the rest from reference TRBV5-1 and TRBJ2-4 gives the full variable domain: KAGVTQTPRYLIKTRGQQVTLSCSPISGHRSVSWYQQTPGQGLQFLFEYFSETQRNKGNFPGRFSGRQFSNSRSEMNVSTLELGDSALYLCASSEGQGKNIQYFGAGTRLSVL.

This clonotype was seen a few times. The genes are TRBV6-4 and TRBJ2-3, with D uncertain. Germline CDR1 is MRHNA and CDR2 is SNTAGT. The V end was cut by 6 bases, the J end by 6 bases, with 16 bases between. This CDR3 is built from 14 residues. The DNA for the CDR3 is TGTGCCAGCAGCGCGGCGTCGGGTGGCGATACGCAGTATTTT. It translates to CASSAASGGDTQYF.

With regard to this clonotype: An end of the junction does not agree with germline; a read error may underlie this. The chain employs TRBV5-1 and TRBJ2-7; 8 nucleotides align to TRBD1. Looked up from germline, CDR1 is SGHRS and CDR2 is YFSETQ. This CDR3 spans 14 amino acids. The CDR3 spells CAGSWGQDPYEQYF. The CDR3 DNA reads TGCGCCGGCAGCTGGGGACAGGACCCCTACGAGCAGTACTTC.

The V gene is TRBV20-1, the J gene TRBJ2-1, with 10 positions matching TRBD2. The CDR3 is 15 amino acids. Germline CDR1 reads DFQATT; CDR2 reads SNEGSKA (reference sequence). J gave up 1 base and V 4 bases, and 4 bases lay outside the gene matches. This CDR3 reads CSATQAGGSYNEQFF. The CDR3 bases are TGCAGTGCTACTCAAGCGGGAGGGTCCTACAATGAGCAGTTCTTC.

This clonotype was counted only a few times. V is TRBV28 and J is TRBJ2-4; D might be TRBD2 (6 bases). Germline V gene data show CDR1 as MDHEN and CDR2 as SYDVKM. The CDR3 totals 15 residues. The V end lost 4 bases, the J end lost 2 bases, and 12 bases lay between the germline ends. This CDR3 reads CASSWGDGTKNIQYF. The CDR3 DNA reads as TGTGCCAGCAGTTGGGGGGACGGTACCAAAAACATTCAGTACTTC.

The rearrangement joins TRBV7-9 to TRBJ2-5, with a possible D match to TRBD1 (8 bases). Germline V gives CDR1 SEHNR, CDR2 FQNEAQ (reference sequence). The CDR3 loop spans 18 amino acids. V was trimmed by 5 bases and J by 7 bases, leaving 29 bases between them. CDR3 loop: CASSPRNNPGQGGGTQYF. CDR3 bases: TGTGCCAGCAGCCCCCGGAACAACCCCGGACAGGGAGGGGGGACCCAGTACTTC.

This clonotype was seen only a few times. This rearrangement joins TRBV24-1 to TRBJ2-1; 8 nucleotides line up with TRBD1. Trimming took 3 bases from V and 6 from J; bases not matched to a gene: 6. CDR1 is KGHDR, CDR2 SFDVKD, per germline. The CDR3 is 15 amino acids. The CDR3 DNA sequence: TGTGCCACCAGTGATGGACAGGGTTCCCCCAATGAGCAGTTCTTC. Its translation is CATSDGQGSPNEQFF.

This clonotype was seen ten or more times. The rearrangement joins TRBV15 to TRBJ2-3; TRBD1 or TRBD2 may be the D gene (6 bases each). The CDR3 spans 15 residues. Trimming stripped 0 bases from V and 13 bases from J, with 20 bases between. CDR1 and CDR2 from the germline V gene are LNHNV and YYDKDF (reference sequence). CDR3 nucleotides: TGTGCCACCAGCAGAGATCCCCGTGACAGGAGGGCCGAGTATTTT. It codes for CATSRDPRDRRAEYF.

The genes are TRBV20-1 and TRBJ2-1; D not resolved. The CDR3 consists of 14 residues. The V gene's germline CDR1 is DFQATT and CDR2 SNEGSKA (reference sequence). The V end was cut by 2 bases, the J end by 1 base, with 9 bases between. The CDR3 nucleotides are TGCAGTGCTAGACTCTGGGGATCCTACAATGAGCAGTTCTTC. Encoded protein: CSARLWGSYNEQFF.

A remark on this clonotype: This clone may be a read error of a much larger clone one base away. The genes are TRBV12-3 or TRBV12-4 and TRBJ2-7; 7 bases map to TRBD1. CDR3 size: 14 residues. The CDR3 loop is CVSSLGDRNYEQYF. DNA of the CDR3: TGTGTCAGCAGTTTAGGGGACAGAAACTACGAGCAGTACTTC.

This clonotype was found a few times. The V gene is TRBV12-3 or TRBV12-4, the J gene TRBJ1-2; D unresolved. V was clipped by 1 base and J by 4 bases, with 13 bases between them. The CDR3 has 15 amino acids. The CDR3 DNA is TGTGCCAGCAGTTTAGTTCCGGGGTCGGGCTATGGCTACACCTTC. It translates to CASSLVPGSGYGYTF.

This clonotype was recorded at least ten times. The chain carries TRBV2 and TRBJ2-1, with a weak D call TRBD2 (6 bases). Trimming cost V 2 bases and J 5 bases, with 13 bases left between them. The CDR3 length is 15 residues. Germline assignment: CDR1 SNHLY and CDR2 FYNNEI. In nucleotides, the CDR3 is TGTGCCAGCAGTGAATTTAGCGGACCTAACAATGAGCAGTTCTTC. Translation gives CASSEFSGPNNEQFF.

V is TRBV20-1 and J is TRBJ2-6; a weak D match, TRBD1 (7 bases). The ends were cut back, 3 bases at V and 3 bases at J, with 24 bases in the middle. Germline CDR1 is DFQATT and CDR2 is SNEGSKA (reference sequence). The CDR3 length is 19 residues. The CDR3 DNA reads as TGCAGTGCTAGGGCTTCGAGGGCAGGGGGGTATCTTGGGGCCAACGTCCTGACTTTC. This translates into CSARASRAGGYLGANVLTF.

The CDR3 region is CASSLNRGAGYSPLHF. The CDR3 bases are TGTGCCAGCAGCCTAAACAGGGGGGCCGGGTATTCACCCCTCCACTTT. The chain carries TRBV28 and TRBJ1-6; TRBD1 matches at 8 bases. The CDR3 runs to 16 residues. Germline V lookup: CDR1 MDHEN, CDR2 SYDVKM. Trimming at V came to 6 bases and at J to 8 bases, leaving 12 bases not matched to a gene.

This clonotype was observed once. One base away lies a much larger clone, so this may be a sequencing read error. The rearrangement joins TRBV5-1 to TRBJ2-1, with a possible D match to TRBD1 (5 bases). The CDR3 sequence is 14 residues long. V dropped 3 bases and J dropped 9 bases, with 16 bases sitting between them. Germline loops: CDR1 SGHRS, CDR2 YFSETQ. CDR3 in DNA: TGCGCCAGCAGCTCCCTTAGACAGCACAGTGAGCAGTTCTTC. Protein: CASSSLRQHSEQFF.

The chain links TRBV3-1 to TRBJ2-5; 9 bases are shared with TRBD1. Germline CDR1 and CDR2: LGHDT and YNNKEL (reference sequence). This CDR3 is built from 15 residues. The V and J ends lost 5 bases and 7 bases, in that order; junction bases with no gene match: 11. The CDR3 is CASSFRTGDGGTQYF. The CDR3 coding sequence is TGTGCCAGCAGCTTCAGGACAGGGGATGGAGGGACCCAGTACTTC.

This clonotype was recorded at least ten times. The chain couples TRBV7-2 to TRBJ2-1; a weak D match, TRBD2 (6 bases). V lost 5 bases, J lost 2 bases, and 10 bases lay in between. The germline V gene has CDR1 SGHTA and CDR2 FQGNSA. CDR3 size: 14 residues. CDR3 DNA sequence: TGTGCCAGCAGCGCTGGAGGGACCTACAATGAGCAGTTCTTC. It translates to CASSAGGTYNEQFF.

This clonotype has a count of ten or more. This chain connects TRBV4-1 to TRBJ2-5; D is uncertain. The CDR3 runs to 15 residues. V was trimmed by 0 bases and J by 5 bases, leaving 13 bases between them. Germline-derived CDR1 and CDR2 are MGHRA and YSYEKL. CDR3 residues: CASSQESRHRETQYF. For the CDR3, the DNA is TGCGCCAGCAGCCAAGAATCCAGGCATCGGGAGACCCAGTACTTC.

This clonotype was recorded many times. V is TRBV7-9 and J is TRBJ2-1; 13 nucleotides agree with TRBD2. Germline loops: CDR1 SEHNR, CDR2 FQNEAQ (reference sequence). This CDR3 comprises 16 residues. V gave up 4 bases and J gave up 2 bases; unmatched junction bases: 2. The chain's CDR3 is CASSSTSGRAYNEQFF. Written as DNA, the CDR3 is TGTGCCAGCAGCTCTACTAGCGGGAGGGCCTACAATGAGCAGTTCTTC.

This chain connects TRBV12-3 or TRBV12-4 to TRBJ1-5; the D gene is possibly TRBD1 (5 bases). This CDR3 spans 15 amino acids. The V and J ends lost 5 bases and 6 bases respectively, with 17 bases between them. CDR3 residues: CASSPTRGGSQPQHF. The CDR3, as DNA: TGTGCCAGCAGTCCGACCCGGGGCGGTAGTCAGCCCCAGCATTTT.

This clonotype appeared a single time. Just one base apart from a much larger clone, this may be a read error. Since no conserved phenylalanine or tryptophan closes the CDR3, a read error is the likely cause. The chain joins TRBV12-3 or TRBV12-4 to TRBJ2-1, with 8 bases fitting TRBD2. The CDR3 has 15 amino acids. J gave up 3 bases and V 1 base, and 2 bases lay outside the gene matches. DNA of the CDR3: TGTGCCAGCAGTTTAGGACTAGCGTTCTACAATGAGCAGTTCTGC. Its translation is CASSLGLAFYNEQFC.

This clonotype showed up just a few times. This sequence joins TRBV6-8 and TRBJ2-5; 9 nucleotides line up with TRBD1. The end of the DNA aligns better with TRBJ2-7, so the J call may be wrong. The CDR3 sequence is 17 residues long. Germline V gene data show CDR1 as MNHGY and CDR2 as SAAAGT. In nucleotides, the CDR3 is TGTGCCAGCAGTGAGGGACAGGGTCCTCGTCTTTTAGACGAGCAGTACTTC. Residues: CASSEGQGPRLLDEQYF.

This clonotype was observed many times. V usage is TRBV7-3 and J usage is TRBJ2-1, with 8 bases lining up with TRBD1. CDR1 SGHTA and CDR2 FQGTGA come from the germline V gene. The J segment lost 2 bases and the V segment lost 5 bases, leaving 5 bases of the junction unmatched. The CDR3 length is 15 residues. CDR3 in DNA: TGTGCCAGCAGCCTCGGACAGGGCACCTACAATGAGCAGTTCTTC. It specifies CASSLGQGTYNEQFF.

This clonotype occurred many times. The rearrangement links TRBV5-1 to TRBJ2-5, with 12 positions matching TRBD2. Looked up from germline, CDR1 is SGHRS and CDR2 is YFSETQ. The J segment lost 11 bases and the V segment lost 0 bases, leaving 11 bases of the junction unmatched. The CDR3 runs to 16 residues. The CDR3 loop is CASSLGPTSGGREQYF. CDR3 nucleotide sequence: TGCGCCAGCAGCTTGGGACCGACTAGCGGGGGCCGGGAGCAGTACTTC.